One sample yielded the 23 T cell receptor beta chains listed below, sequenced in a study of T cell responses to AZD1222 COVID-19 vaccine. Sequencing used immunoSEQ multiplex PCR; TCRdb keeps in-frame clones, though not all of them. The sample lists about 130,000 clones, roughly nine tenths occurring once. The sequencing here drew on peripheral blood, taken on day 0 of AZD1222 vaccination. These receptors all come from an adult in good health.

The V and J genes are TRBV19 and TRBJ1-2; D is perhaps TRBD1 (6 bases). V shed 7 bases and J shed 3 bases, with 21 bases lying between them. The germline V gene encodes CDR1 LNHDA and CDR2 SQIVND (reference sequence). This CDR3 region has 16 residues. This CDR3 is CASTPVGGRNHYGYTF. CDR3 nucleotide sequence: TGTGCCAGTACCCCAGTGGGGGGGCGAAACCACTATGGCTACACCTTC.

This sequence joins TRBV9 and TRBJ2-2, with 10 bases fitting TRBD2. The CDR3 consists of 18 residues. V shed 3 bases, J shed 4 bases, and the junction held 12 bases outside the gene matches. Germline loops: CDR1 SGDLS, CDR2 YYNGEE. The CDR3 loop is CASSALLAGVPSTGELFF. The CDR3 DNA follows: TGTGCCAGCAGCGCGCTCCTAGCGGGAGTACCCAGCACCGGGGAGCTGTTTTTT.

V and J are TRBV29-1 and TRBJ2-3, with 7 positions matching TRBD1. J lost 4 bases, V lost 4 bases, and 5 bases had no gene match. The CDR3 sequence is 13 residues long. Germline CDR1 and CDR2: SQVTM and ANQGSEA. For the CDR3, the DNA is TGCAGCGTTGCCCGGACAGGTTCAGATACGCAGTATTTT. The encoded protein is CSVARTGSDTQYF.

The CDR3 reads CASSPVPGSRAGADTQYF. The CDR3 nucleotides read TGTGCCAGCTCACCAGTTCCCGGCAGTCGGGCGGGAGCCGATACGCAGTATTTT. The J gene is TRBJ2-3, the V gene TRBV18; TRBD2 agrees at 7 bases. The CDR3 covers 18 residues. V was pared by 2 bases and J by 6 bases, with 17 bases of the junction left unmatched. CDR1 KGHSH and CDR2 LQKENI come from the germline V gene.

V gene TRBV3-1 (or the pseudogene TRBV3-2) combines with J gene TRBJ1-2, with TRBD1 matching 8 bases. Germline lookup yields CDR1 LGHDT and CDR2 YNNKEL (reference sequence). This CDR3 is built from 13 residues. V dropped 5 bases and J dropped 4; count of bases not matched to a gene: 3. The CDR3 DNA sequence: TGTGCCAGCAGCGACAGGGGACCCTATGGCTACACCTTC. Translating gives CASSDRGPYGYTF.

The rearrangement joins TRBV11-3 to TRBJ1-1, with D perhaps matching TRBD1 (5 bases). V lost 2 bases to trimming and J lost 4 bases, with 26 bases between them. This CDR3 has 19 amino acids. Germline V lookup: CDR1 SGHNT, CDR2 YENEEA. Here the CDR3 reads CASSLTSLGGQPGTTEAFF. The CDR3 DNA reads as TGTGCCAGCAGCTTAACTTCACTTGGTGGCCAGCCGGGGACCACTGAAGCTTTCTTT. Filled out from reference TRBV11-3 and TRBJ1-1, the complete variable domain reads EAGVVQSPRYKIIEKKQPVAFWCNPISGHNTLYWYLQNLGQGPELLIRYENEEAVDDSQLPKDRFSAERLKGVDSTLKIQPAELGDSAVYLCASSLTSLGGQPGTTEAFFGQGTRLTVV.

The rearrangement joins TRBV30 to TRBJ1-4; a possible D gene is TRBD1 (5 bases). The CDR3 spans 11 residues. Germline CDR1 GTSNPN, CDR2 SVGIG (reference sequence). Written as DNA, the CDR3 is TGTGCTGGGGCAGGGAGTGAAAAACTGTTTTTT. Translated, it gives CAGAGSEKLFF.

Here the CDR3 DNA reads TGTGCCAGCAGTTACCAAGCGGGATTGGGGCCCTACGAGCAGTACTTC. It is translated as CASSYQAGLGPYEQYF. The chain joins TRBV6-5 to TRBJ2-7; 7 bases line up with TRBD2. V was clipped by 2 bases and J by 2 bases; unmatched bases: 9. CDR1 is MNHEY and CDR2 is SVGAGI in the germline V gene. The CDR3 has 16 residues.

The chain joins TRBV4-3 to TRBJ1-2, with TRBD1 identical over 9 bases. This CDR3 spans 14 amino acids. Germline loops: CDR1 LGHNA, CDR2 YSLEER. V lost 3 bases and J lost 2; bases outside the gene matches: 1. The DNA of the CDR3 is TGCGCCAGCAGCCACGGACAGGGGAACTATGGCTACACCTTC. Encoded protein: CASSHGQGNYGYTF.

This clone was observed a single time. The V gene is TRBV9, the J gene TRBJ1-5; D gene unclear. CDR3 length equals 15 residues. Germline CDR1 and CDR2: SGDLS and YYNGEE. Trimming pared 2 bases from V and 3 bases from J, leaving 12 bases between. CDR3 DNA sequence: TGTGCCAGCAGCGTCGGATCCCTACCCAATCAGCCCCAGCATTTT. Translation gives CASSVGSLPNQPQHF.

The CDR3 DNA sequence: TGTGCCAGCAGCTCTAGGAGGTCCTACAATGAGCAGTTCTTC. Residues: CASSSRRSYNEQFF. V usage is TRBV5-6 and J usage is TRBJ2-1, with a weak D call TRBD2 (5 bases). The CDR3 is 14 amino acids. CDR1 and CDR2 from the germline V gene are SGHDT and YYEEEE. The germline V and J ends were trimmed by 3 bases and 1 base, with 8 bases remaining between them.

This rearrangement joins TRBV4-2 to TRBJ2-7; 8 bases are a match to TRBD2. In germline, CDR1 is LGHNA, CDR2 YNFKEQ. The CDR3 runs 15 residues. V was pared by 0 bases and J by 5 bases, with 6 bases of the junction left unmatched. CDR3 region: CASSQDALAGDEQYF. In DNA, the CDR3 is TGTGCCAGCAGCCAAGATGCGCTAGCGGGTGACGAGCAGTACTTC.

V and J are TRBV18 and TRBJ1-3; TRBD1 matches at 8 bases. V was pared by 0 bases and J by 8 bases, with 3 bases of the junction left unmatched. The CDR3 is made up of 14 amino acids. In germline, CDR1 is KGHSH, CDR2 LQKENI. The CDR3 spells CASSPPTGGHTIYF. CDR3 DNA: TGTGCCAGCTCACCACCAACAGGGGGTCACACCATATATTTT.

V gene TRBV6-5 combines with J gene TRBJ2-6, with unresolved D. Germline CDR1 is MNHEY and CDR2 is SVGAGI. The CDR3 spans 15 residues. V lost 2 bases and J 4 bases, leaving 9 bases between the germline ends. The CDR3: CASSYVESGANVLTF. As DNA, the CDR3 is TGTGCCAGCAGTTACGTGGAATCCGGGGCCAACGTCCTGACTTTC.

The rearrangement uses TRBV7-3 and TRBJ2-1; D call uncertain. The CDR3 runs to 15 residues. Germline-derived CDR1 and CDR2 are SGHTA and FQGTGA. V lost 0 bases to trimming and J lost 1 base, with 7 bases between them. The CDR3 here is CASSLTQGSYNEQFF. Written as DNA, the CDR3 is TGTGCCAGCAGCTTAACCCAAGGGTCCTACAATGAGCAGTTCTTC.

The chain recombines TRBV6-4 with TRBJ2-4, with D possibly being TRBD1 (8 bases). This CDR3 contains 17 residues. Germline loops: CDR1 MRHNA, CDR2 SNTAGT. Trimming stripped 3 bases from V and 4 bases from J, with 19 bases between. The CDR3 DNA reads TGTGCCAGCAGTGAGGGCGGGGGCAGGGGGCCTAAAAACATTCAGTACTTC. Its translation: CASSEGGGRGPKNIQYF.

The V and J genes are TRBV19 and TRBJ2-5; D perhaps matches TRBD1 (6 bases). Germline lookup yields CDR1 LNHDA and CDR2 SQIVND (reference sequence). The CDR3 is made up of 16 amino acids. The V end was cut by 10 bases, the J end by 2 bases, with 23 bases between. DNA of the CDR3: TGTGCCACCCCGCCCCCGCCGGTGACAGGACAAGAGACCCAGTACTTC. Translation gives CATPPPPVTGQETQYF. Together with reference TRBV19 and TRBJ2-5, the CDR3 gives the full variable domain: DGGITQSPKYLFRKEGQNVTLSCEQNLNHDAMYWYRQDPGQGLRLIYYSQIVNDFQKGDIAEGYSVSREKKESFPLTVTSAQKNPTAFYLCATPPPPVTGQETQYFGPGTRLLVL.

V gene TRBV5-4 combines with J gene TRBJ1-1; D is unresolved. Germline loops: CDR1 SGHNT, CDR2 YYREEE (reference sequence). This CDR3 region has 13 residues. V dropped 2 bases and J dropped 2 bases, with 7 bases sitting between them. CDR3 DNA: TGTGCCAGCAGCTTTACCCTTAACACTGAAGCTTTCTTT. It yields the protein CASSFTLNTEAFF.

The chain recombines TRBV7-6 with TRBJ2-3, with TRBD1 matching 9 bases. Germline CDR1 and CDR2: SGHVS and FNYEAQ. This CDR3 has 14 residues. Trimming cost V 5 bases and J 4 bases; bases outside gene matches: 4. The CDR3 nucleotides read TGTGCCAGCAGCAGGGACAGGGTAGCAGATACGCAGTATTTT. This encodes CASSRDRVADTQYF.

This clone was recorded once. This chain uses TRBV5-4 with TRBJ1-1; D unclear. The CDR3 spans 12 residues. Germline V CDR1 and CDR2: SGHNT, YYREEE (reference sequence). Trimming pared 7 bases from V and 9 bases from J, leaving 16 bases between. Here the CDR3 DNA reads TGTGCCAGCGGTCTTTGGGCCGACCAAGCTTTCTTT. It is translated as CASGLWADQAFF. The variable domain in full, with the rest retrieved from reference TRBV5-4 and TRBJ1-1, is ETGVTQSPTHLIKTRGQQVTLRCSSQSGHNTVSWYQQALGQGPQFIFQYYREEENGRGNFPPRFSGLQFPNYSSELNVNALELDDSALYLCASGLWADQAFFGQGTRLTVV.

This clone came up once. The CDR3 DNA sequence: TGCGCCAGCAGCTTGGCCACGGGGGCCAACGTCCTGACTTTC. The encoded protein is CASSLATGANVLTF. The chain links TRBV5-1 to TRBJ2-6; no clear D. The CDR3 extends over 14 amino acids. Germline lookup yields CDR1 SGHRS and CDR2 YFSETQ. The V end lost 0 bases, the J end lost 4 bases, and 5 bases lay between the germline ends.

DNA for the CDR3: TGTGCCAGCAGTGTCTCCGCCGGGGTTATTCACTATGGCTACACCTTC. Translated, it gives CASSVSAGVIHYGYTF. The gene calls are TRBV6-1 and TRBJ1-2; D not resolved. The V end was cut by 4 bases, the J end by 3 bases, with 18 bases between. This CDR3 is 16 amino acids long. Looked up from germline, CDR1 is MNHNS and CDR2 is SASEGT.

The chain is built from TRBV2 and TRBJ1-6; D not resolved. CDR1 is SNHLY, CDR2 FYNNEI, per germline. This CDR3 is 13 amino acids long. V lost 9 bases, J lost 9 bases, and 15 bases lay in between. CDR3 DNA: TGTGCCAGTTCGGCGGCCAGTGGTTCACCCCTCCACTTT. Translating it yields CASSAASGSPLHF.